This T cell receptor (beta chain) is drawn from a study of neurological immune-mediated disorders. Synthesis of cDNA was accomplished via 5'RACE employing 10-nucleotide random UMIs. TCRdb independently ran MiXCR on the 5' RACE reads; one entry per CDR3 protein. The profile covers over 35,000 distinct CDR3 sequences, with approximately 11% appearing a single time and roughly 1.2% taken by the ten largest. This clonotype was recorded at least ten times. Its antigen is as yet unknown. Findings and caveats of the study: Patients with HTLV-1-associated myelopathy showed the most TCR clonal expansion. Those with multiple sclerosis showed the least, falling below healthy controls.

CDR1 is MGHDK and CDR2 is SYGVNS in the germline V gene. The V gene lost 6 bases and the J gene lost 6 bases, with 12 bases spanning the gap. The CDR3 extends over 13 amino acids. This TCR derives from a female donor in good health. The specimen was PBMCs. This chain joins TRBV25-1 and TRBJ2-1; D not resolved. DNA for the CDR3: TGTGCCAGCAGCCCCGGTGGGGTCAATGAGCAGTTCTTC. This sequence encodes CASSPGGVNEQFF. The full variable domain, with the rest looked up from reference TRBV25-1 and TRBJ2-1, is EADIYQTPRYLVIGTGKKITLECSQTMGHDKMYWYQQDPGMELHLIHYSYGVNSTEKGDLSSESTVSRIRTEHFPLTLESARPSHTSQYLCASSPGGVNEQFFGPGTRLTVL.